Shown below are 12 T cell receptor beta chains from a single sample sequenced in a study of blood T cell repertoires in COVID-19. The assay was immunoSEQ multiplex PCR, and TCRdb's table has in-frame clones only and misses some. Of some 530,000 clones listed, approximately 85% are singletons. Material: peripheral blood. The receptors originated from a human donor in a cohort sampled during active COVID-19.

Only a few counts were recorded for this clone. The chain combines TRBV7-2 with TRBJ2-2, with TRBD2 identical over 9 bases. Losses at the gene ends were 2 bases for V and 4 bases for J; bases not matched to a gene: 8. Germline values: CDR1 SGHTA, CDR2 FQGNSA. There are 17 residues in the CDR3. The CDR3 nucleotides read TGTGCCAGCAGCTTAAGGCGCGGGGGGGCTGGCACCGGGGAGCTGTTTTTT. This translates into CASSLRRGGAGTGELFF.

This rearrangement joins TRBV7-8 to TRBJ2-7; 12 nucleotides align to TRBD2. Germline CDR1 and CDR2: SGHVS and FQNEAQ. J gave up 2 bases and V 2 bases, and 19 bases lay outside the gene matches. The CDR3 is 21 residues long. This CDR3 is CASSLSLGASGRVGYAYEQYF. Here the CDR3 DNA reads TGTGCCAGCAGCTTAAGCCTCGGTGCTAGCGGGAGGGTAGGGTACGCCTACGAGCAGTACTTC.

The rearrangement uses TRBV29-1 and TRBJ2-5, with a possible D match to TRBD1 (6 bases). Per the germline V gene, CDR1 is SQVTM and CDR2 is ANQGSEA. V was trimmed by 0 bases and J by 1 base, leaving 12 bases between them. The CDR3 contains 15 residues. The CDR3 reads CSVEDTGNPQETQYF. The CDR3 DNA is TGCAGCGTTGAAGATACAGGGAACCCCCAAGAGACCCAGTACTTC.

This rearrangement joins TRBV19 to TRBJ2-2; TRBD1 agrees at 7 bases. The trim removed 8 bases at V and 5 bases at J, leaving 14 bases unmatched. Germline V gene sequence: CDR1 LNHDA, CDR2 SQIVND (reference sequence). The CDR3 has 16 amino acids. In DNA, the CDR3 is TGTGCCAGTCTACCCCGGGGCAGGGGACAGACCGGGGAGCTGTTTTTT. As protein: CASLPRGRGQTGELFF.

The V and J genes are TRBV6-6 and TRBJ2-1; the D gene is possibly TRBD2 (6 bases). Trimming took off 7 bases at V and 0 bases at J, with 10 bases between the two ends. This CDR3 comprises 14 residues. CDR1 and CDR2 from the germline V gene are MNHNY and SVGAGI (reference sequence). The CDR3 spells CASILGGSYNEQFF. CDR3 in DNA: TGTGCCAGCATCCTCGGGGGCTCCTACAATGAGCAGTTCTTC.

Remarks on this clone: At the DNA level, this CDR3 is encoded by other sequences in the same sample as well. The chain uses TRBV28 and TRBJ1-4; D is perhaps TRBD1 (6 bases). Germline lookup yields CDR1 MDHEN and CDR2 SYDVKM. This CDR3 has 14 amino acids. The V and J ends lost 3 bases and 5 bases respectively, with 10 bases between them. The CDR3 nucleotides read TGTGCCAGCAGTTTCAGGGGAGGGAATGAAAAACTGTTTTTT. It specifies CASSFRGGNEKLFF.

The V call is TRBV24-1, the J call TRBJ2-7; D remains unclear. Germline V CDR1 and CDR2: KGHDR, SFDVKD. V was pared by 10 bases and J by 0 bases, with 9 bases between. This CDR3 spans 12 amino acids. CDR3 in amino acids: CATRGDSYEQYF. DNA for the CDR3: TGTGCCACAAGAGGCGACTCCTACGAGCAGTACTTC.

This clone occurred once. The rearrangement uses TRBV30 and TRBJ2-7, with a tentative D call TRBD2 (6 bases). The length of the CDR3 is 13 residues. Germline V CDR1 and CDR2: GTSNPN, SVGIG (reference sequence). The V end was cut by 3 bases, the J end by 2 bases, with 11 bases between. The CDR3 region has the DNA TGTGCCTGGAGGGGGGGTCCAACCTACGAGCAGTACTTC. Translation gives CAWRGGPTYEQYF.

The gene calls are TRBV5-4 and TRBJ2-5; maybe TRBD1 (5 bases). Germline V CDR1 and CDR2: SGHNT, YYREEE (reference sequence). This CDR3 is built from 14 residues. V shed 1 base and J shed 5 bases, with 12 bases lying between them. The CDR3 bases are TGTGCCAGCAGCTTGATGAGCAAGGGGGAGACCCAGTACTTC. Amino acid sequence: CASSLMSKGETQYF.

Details on this clone: Other DNA sequences in this sample translate to the same CDR3. The CDR3 region is CASSSFYEQYF. CDR3 DNA sequence: TGTGCCAGCAGTTCTTTCTACGAGCAGTACTTC. The chain employs TRBV27 and TRBJ2-7; D unclear. The V end lost 4 bases, the J end lost 3 bases, and 4 bases lay between the germline ends. The CDR3 contains 11 residues. Germline V lookup: CDR1 MNHEY, CDR2 SMNVEV (reference sequence).

This clone appeared once. The chain couples TRBV7-9 to TRBJ2-1; 8 bases are a match to TRBD2. The germline V gene encodes CDR1 SEHNR and CDR2 FQNEAQ (reference sequence). The V gene end was trimmed by 5 bases and the J gene end by 4 bases; junction bases not matched to a gene: 7. The CDR3 covers 15 residues. The CDR3 nucleotides are TGTGCCAGCAGCCTAACTAGCGGACCGTACAATGAGCAGTTCTTC. Translating gives CASSLTSGPYNEQFF. The whole variable domain, filled in from reference TRBV7-9 and TRBJ2-1, reads DTGVSQNPRHKITKRGQNVTFRCDPISEHNRLYWYRQTLGQGPEFLTYFQNEAQLEKSRLLSDRFSAERPKGSFSTLEIQRTEQGDSAMYLCASSLTSGPYNEQFFGPGTRLTVL.

The gene calls are TRBV9 and TRBJ1-4, with 8 nucleotides matching TRBD1. Germline assignment: CDR1 SGDLS and CDR2 YYNGEE. The junction had 10 bases not matched to a gene; V was cut back by 4 bases and J by 5 bases. The CDR3 has 16 amino acids. The CDR3 coding sequence is TGTGCCAGCAGCCCGACTGGACAGGGATTAAATGAAAAACTGTTTTTT. It is translated as CASSPTGQGLNEKLFF. The variable domain in full, completed from reference TRBV9 and TRBJ1-4, reads DSGVTQTPKHLITATGQRVTLRCSPRSGDLSVYWYQQSLDQGLQFLIQYYNGEERAKGNILERFSAQQFPDLHSELNLSSLELGDSALYFCASSPTGQGLNEKLFFGSGTQLSVL.